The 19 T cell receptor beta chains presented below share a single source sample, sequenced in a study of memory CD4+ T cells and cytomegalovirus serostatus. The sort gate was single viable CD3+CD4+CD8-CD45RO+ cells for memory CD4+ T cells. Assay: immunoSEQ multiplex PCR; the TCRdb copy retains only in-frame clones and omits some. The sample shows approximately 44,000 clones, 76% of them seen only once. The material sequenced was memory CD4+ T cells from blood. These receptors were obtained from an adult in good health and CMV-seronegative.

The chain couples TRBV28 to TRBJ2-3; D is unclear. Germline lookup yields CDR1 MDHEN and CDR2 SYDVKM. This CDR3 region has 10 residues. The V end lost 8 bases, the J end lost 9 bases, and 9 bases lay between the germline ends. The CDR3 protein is CASGSGTQYF. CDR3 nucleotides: TGTGCCAGCGGGTCAGGAACGCAGTATTTT.

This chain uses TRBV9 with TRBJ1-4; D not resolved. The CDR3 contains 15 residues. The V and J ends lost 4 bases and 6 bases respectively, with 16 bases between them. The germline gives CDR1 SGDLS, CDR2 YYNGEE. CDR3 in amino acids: CASSPRPGRDEKLFF. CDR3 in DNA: TGTGCCAGCAGCCCCCGTCCCGGGAGGGATGAAAAACTGTTTTTT.

Written as DNA, the CDR3 is TGTGCCAGCAGTGCGTCAGGGGTGGGGAACTATGGCTACACCTTC. Translation gives CASSASGVGNYGYTF. The genes are TRBV2 and TRBJ1-2; a weak D match, TRBD1 (6 bases). V shed 4 bases and J shed 2 bases, with 14 bases lying between them. Germline CDR1 reads SNHLY; CDR2 reads FYNNEI. CDR3 length: 15 amino acids.

This chain's CDR3 is CASSRYDTQYF. The CDR3 DNA is TGTGCCAGCAGCCGTTATGATACGCAGTATTTT. The rearrangement links TRBV28 to TRBJ2-3; D remains unclear. The CDR3 loop spans 11 amino acids. Trimming stripped 6 bases from V and 6 bases from J, with 7 bases between. Germline CDR1 is MDHEN and CDR2 is SYDVKM.

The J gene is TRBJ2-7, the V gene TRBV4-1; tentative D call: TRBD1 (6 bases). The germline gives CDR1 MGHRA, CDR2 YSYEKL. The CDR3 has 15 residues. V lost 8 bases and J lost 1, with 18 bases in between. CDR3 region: CASRGGSSDSYEQYF. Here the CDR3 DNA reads TGCGCCAGCCGAGGGGGAAGTAGCGATTCCTACGAGCAGTACTTC.

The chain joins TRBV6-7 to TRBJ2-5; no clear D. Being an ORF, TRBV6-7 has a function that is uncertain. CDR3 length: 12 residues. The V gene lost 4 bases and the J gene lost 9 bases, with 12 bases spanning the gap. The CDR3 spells CASSCPNRAQYF. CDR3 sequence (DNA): TGTGCCAGCAGTTGTCCGAATAGGGCCCAGTACTTC.

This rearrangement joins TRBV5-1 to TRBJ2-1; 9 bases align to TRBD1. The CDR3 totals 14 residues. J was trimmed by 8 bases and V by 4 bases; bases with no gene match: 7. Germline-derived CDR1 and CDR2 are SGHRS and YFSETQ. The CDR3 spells CASSSGTGSDEQFF. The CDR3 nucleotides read TGCGCCAGCAGCAGCGGGACAGGGAGCGATGAGCAGTTCTTC.

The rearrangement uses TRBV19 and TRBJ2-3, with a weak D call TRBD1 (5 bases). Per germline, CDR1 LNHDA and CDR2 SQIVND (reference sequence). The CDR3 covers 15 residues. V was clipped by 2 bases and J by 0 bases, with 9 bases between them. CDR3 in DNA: TGTGCCAGTAGTATAAAGGGGTCTAGCACAGATACGCAGTATTTT. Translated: CASSIKGSSTDTQYF.

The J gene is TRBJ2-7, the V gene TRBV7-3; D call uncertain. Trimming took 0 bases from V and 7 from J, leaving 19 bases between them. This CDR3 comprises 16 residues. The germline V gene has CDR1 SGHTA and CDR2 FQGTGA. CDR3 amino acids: CASSLTLMKEALEQYF. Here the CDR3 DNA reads TGTGCCAGCAGCTTAACGTTAATGAAGGAAGCGTTGGAGCAGTACTTC.

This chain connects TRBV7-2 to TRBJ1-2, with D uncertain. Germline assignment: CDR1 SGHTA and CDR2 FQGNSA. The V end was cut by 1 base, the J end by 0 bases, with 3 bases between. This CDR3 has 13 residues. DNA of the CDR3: TGTGCCAGCAGCTTAGACTCTAACTATGGCTACACCTTC. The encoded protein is CASSLDSNYGYTF.

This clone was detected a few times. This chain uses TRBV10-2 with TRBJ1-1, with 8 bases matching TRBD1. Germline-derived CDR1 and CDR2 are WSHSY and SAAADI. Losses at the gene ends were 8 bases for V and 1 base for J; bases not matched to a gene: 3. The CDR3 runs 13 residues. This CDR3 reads CASRGQANTEAFF. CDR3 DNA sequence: TGCGCCAGCCGGGGACAGGCGAACACTGAAGCTTTCTTT.

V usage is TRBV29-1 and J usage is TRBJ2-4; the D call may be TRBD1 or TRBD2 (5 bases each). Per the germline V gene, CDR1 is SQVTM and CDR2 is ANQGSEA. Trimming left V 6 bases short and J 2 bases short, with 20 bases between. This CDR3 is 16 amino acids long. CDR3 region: CSVENGGPFSKNIQYF. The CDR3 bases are TGCAGCGTAGAGAATGGGGGACCCTTTTCCAAAAACATTCAGTACTTC.

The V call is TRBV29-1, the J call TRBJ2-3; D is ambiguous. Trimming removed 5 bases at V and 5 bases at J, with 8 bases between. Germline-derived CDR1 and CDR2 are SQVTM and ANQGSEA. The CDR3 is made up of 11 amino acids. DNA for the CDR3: TGCAGCGTTCCTTTGAGAGATACGCAGTATTTT. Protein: CSVPLRDTQYF.

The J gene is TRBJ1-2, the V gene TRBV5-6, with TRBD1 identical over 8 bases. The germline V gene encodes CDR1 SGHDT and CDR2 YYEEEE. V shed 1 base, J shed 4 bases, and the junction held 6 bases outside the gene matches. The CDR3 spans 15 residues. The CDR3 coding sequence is TGTGCCAGCAGCTTGAGGGACAGGCCCGTCTATGGCTACACCTTC. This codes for CASSLRDRPVYGYTF.

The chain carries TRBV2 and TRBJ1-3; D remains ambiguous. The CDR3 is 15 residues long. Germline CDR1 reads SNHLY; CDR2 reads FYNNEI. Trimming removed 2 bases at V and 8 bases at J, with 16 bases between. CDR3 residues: CASSETPTMQDTIYF. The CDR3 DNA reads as TGTGCCAGCAGTGAAACCCCGACCATGCAGGACACCATATATTTT. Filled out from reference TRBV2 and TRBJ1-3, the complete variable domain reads EPEVTQTPSHQVTQMGQEVILRCVPISNHLYFYWYRQILGQKVEFLVSFYNNEISEKSEIFDDQFSVERPDGSNFTLKIRSTKLEDSAMYFCASSETPTMQDTIYFGEGSWLTVV.

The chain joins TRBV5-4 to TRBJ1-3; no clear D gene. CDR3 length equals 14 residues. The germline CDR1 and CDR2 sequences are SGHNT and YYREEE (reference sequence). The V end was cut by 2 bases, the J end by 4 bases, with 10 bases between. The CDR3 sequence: CASSFWGSGNTIYF. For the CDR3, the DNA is TGTGCCAGCAGCTTTTGGGGTTCCGGAAACACCATATATTTT.

CDR3 sequence: CASSGPTNPYGYTF. CDR3 nucleotides: TGTGCCAGCAGCGGCCCGACAAATCCTTATGGCTACACCTTC. The J gene is TRBJ1-2, the V gene TRBV7-9; D not certain. This CDR3 is 14 amino acids long. The V end was cut by 5 bases, the J end by 5 bases, with 15 bases between. Germline V CDR1 and CDR2: SEHNR, FQNEAQ (reference sequence).

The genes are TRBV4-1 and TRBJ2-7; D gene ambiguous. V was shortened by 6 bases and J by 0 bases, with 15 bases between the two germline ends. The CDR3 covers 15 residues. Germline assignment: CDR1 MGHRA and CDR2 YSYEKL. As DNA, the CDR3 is TGCGCCAGCAGGAGTGGCCAGGCAGGCTCCTACGAGCAGTACTTC. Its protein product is CASRSGQAGSYEQYF.

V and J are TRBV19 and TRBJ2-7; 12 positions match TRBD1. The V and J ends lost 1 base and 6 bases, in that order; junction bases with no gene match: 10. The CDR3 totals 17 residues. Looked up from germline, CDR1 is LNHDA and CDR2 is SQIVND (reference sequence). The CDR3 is CASSIVPPGQGASEQYF. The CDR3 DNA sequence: TGTGCCAGTAGTATAGTCCCACCGGGACAGGGGGCCAGCGAGCAGTACTTC.